A selection of T cell receptor beta chains follows, all from one sample in a study of control samples from healthy donors and cancer patients. TCRdb keeps only in-frame clones here, not all; method: immunoSEQ multiplex PCR. The repertoire holds 120,000 to 150,000 clones, with more than 80% as singletons. Sequencing was performed on blood. The receptors here all came from a man aged 18 to 30 in good health. Each CDR3 is given with its conserved first and last residue. D genes are given only for firm matches. Some rows have no size entry. The others give once, few or many, or a class for an expanded clone.

j_gene,abundance,v_gene,d_gene,CDR3nt,CDR3aa
TRBJ2-5,NA,TRBV3-1/TRBV3-2,TRBD2,TGTGCCAGCAGCCAGCGGGGAGGGATAGAGACCCAGTACTTC,CASSQRGGIETQYF
TRBJ2-1,NA,TRBV11-2,NA,TGTGCCAGCAGCTTCGGGCAGAGCTCCTACAATGAGCAGTTCTTC,CASSFGQSSYNEQFF
TRBJ1-2,NA,TRBV6-5,NA,TGTGCCAGCAGAGACTACGGGACATCAGACTATGGCTACACCTTC,CASRDYGTSDYGYTF
TRBJ2-1,NA,TRBV5-1,NA,TGCGCCAGCAGCCCCGCTCGTGGGTATTCGTACAATGAGCAGTTCTTC,CASSPARGYSYNEQFF
TRBJ1-1,NA,TRBV6-5,NA,TGTGCCAGCAGTTACTCGGCAGGGCAAACTGAAGCTTTCTTT,CASSYSAGQTEAFF
TRBJ1-3,NA,TRBV20-1,NA,TGCAGTGCTAGTATCGGGGGATATAGAAACACCATATATTTT,CSASIGGYRNTIYF
TRBJ2-1,NA,TRBV6-5,NA,TGTGCCAGCAGTTACTCGGGAACTGTCTACAATGAGCAGTTCTTC,CASSYSGTVYNEQFF
TRBJ1-2,NA,TRBV2,NA,TGTGCCAGCAGTGTTACAGCCTACCATGGCTACACCTTC,CASSVTAYHGYTF
TRBJ2-1,NA,TRBV27,NA,TGTGCCAGCCGCCCCAATGAGCAGTTCTTC,CASRPNEQFF
TRBJ2-1,NA,TRBV4-1,TRBD1,TGCGCCAGCAGCCAAGATCTGTTCGAGAAGGGGGCATTCGAGAATGAGCAGTTCTTC,CASSQDLFEKGAFENEQFF
TRBJ1-6,NA,TRBV27,TRBD1,TGTGCCAGCAGTTTCCTGGCCCCCGGACAGGGCAATTCACCCCTCCACTTT,CASSFLAPGQGNSPLHF
TRBJ2-3,NA,TRBV2,NA,TGTGCCAGCATGTTGAGTAGGGTCTCGAGGAGCACAGATACGCAGTATTTT,CASMLSRVSRSTDTQYF
TRBJ2-7,NA,TRBV2,TRBD1,TGTGCCAGCAGCGCCGGGACAGGGGGCGGCTACGAGCAGTACTTC,CASSAGTGGGYEQYF
TRBJ2-1,NA,TRBV10-3,NA,TGTGCCATCAGTTCGGGATTGTACAATGAGCAGTTCTTC,CAISSGLYNEQFF
TRBJ1-3,NA,TRBV7-2,NA,TGTGCCAGCATGTGGACGGACTCTGGAAACACCATATATTTT,CASMWTDSGNTIYF
TRBJ1-2,NA,TRBV12-3/TRBV12-4,NA,TGTGCCAGCAGTTCGGTCCTTAACTATGGCTACACCTTC,CASSSVLNYGYTF
TRBJ2-1,NA,TRBV19,NA,TGTGCCAGTAGTCTTGGACGCACATTTGGGCAGAATGAGCAGTTCTTC,CASSLGRTFGQNEQFF
TRBJ2-3,NA,TRBV30,NA,TGTGCCTGGAGCTCGGGCACAGATACGCAGTATTTT,CAWSSGTDTQYF
TRBJ1-1,NA,TRBV4-1,NA,TGCGCCAGCAGCCAATATTTGGGGAGCACTGAAGCTTTCTTT,CASSQYLGSTEAFF
TRBJ2-5,once,TRBV11-2,NA,TGTGCCAGCAGCCTAGAATCCCAAGAGACCCAGTACTTC,CASSLESQETQYF
TRBJ2-1,NA,TRBV12-3/TRBV12-4,NA,TGTGCCAGCAGTTCCCCAGGGGGGGGTGAGCAGTTCTTC,CASSSPGGGEQFF
TRBJ2-1,NA,TRBV7-8,TRBD2,TGTGCCAGCAGCATTACTAGCGGGGGATCCTACAATGAGCAGTTCTTC,CASSITSGGSYNEQFF
TRBJ2-3,NA,TRBV2,TRBD2,TGTGCCAGCAGTGGAGGGGACGGGGGGACGACAGATACGCAGTATTTT,CASSGGDGGTTDTQYF
TRBJ2-1,NA,TRBV24-1,NA,TGTGCCACCAGTGAAGCAGGGTTCAGCAATGAGCAGTTCTTC,CATSEAGFSNEQFF
TRBJ1-2,NA,TRBV18,NA,TGTGCCAGCTCACCTCCGGGACTGGGATATGGCTACACCTTC,CASSPPGLGYGYTF
TRBJ1-2,NA,TRBV7-9,NA,TGTGCCAGCAGCTTGCAGGACTATGGCTACACCTTC,CASSLQDYGYTF
TRBJ2-7,NA,TRBV7-2,NA,TGTGCCAGCAGCTTCAGACCCGGGACAAACTCCTACGAGCAGTACTTC,CASSFRPGTNSYEQYF
TRBJ1-4,NA,TRBV18,NA,TGTGCCAGCTCACCGGCCGGGGAAAAACTGTTTTTT,CASSPAGEKLFF
TRBJ2-7,NA,TRBV10-3,TRBD1,TGTGCCATCAGTACGTCGATCCCGGGACAGGTTTCCTACGAGCAGTACTTC,CAISTSIPGQVSYEQYF
TRBJ2-2,few,TRBV24-1,TRBD1,TGTGCCACCAGTGAAGGGCCGGGACAGGGGGCCAGGTACACCGGGGAGCTGTTTTTT,CATSEGPGQGARYTGELFF
TRBJ1-1,once,TRBV6-5,NA,TGTGCCAGCAGTCCTACTCACACAGGCAACACTGAAGCTTTCTTT,CASSPTHTGNTEAFF
TRBJ2-5,NA,TRBV25-1,TRBD1,TGTGCCAGCAGTGACCCAAATCGACAGGGTTCGAAGACCCAGTACTTC,CASSDPNRQGSKTQYF
TRBJ1-5,NA,TRBV5-1,NA,TGCGCCAGCAGCTTGGATGCGGGGTCTCATCAGCCCCAGCATTTT,CASSLDAGSHQPQHF
TRBJ2-5,NA,TRBV24-1,NA,TGTGCCACCAGCCCCTTGGGGCAAGAGACCCAGTACTTC,CATSPLGQETQYF
TRBJ1-2,once,TRBV10-2,TRBD1,TGCGCCAGCAGTGAGACAGGGGAGAGTGGCTACACCTTC,CASSETGESGYTF
TRBJ2-7,NA,TRBV7-9,NA,TGTGCCAGCAGCTTAGGGGGGGTCAACGAGCAGTACTTC,CASSLGGVNEQYF
TRBJ1-2,NA,TRBV4-3,NA,TGCGCCAGCAGCCAAGATCCAGGGGCAATTCATGGCTACACCTTC,CASSQDPGAIHGYTF
TRBJ2-3,NA,TRBV5-4,NA,TGTGCCAGCAGCTTGGCCCCAGGACGAACAGATACGCAGTATTTT,CASSLAPGRTDTQYF
TRBJ2-7,NA,TRBV20-1,NA,TGCAGTGCTAGTATATCCTACGAGCAGTACTTC,CSASISYEQYF
TRBJ1-6,NA,TRBV5-1,NA,TGCGCCAGCAGCTTAGAAGGTTCACCCCTCCACTTT,CASSLEGSPLHF
TRBJ1-4,NA,TRBV14,TRBD1,TGTGCCAGCAGCCAAGCCGGGACAGGGAATGAAAAACTGTTTTTT,CASSQAGTGNEKLFF
TRBJ2-7,NA,TRBV6-5,NA,TGTGCCAGCAGCCCCAGACGGGCCTACGAGCAGTACTTC,CASSPRRAYEQYF
TRBJ2-2,NA,TRBV27,NA,TGTGCCAACAGTTTATACGGGATTGAGGGGGAGCTGTTTTTT,CANSLYGIEGELFF
TRBJ2-5,NA,TRBV5-1,TRBD2,TGCGCCAGCAGCTTGGGGACTAGCGGGGGTTCGGCCCAGTACTTC,CASSLGTSGGSAQYF
TRBJ2-7,NA,TRBV2,NA,TGTGCCAGCAGGCTACACCCTTTAGCTAACTACGAGCAGTACTTC,CASRLHPLANYEQYF
TRBJ1-2,NA,TRBV18,NA,TGTGCCAGCTCACCACCGGGTCTTTCCCCTCTCACCTTC,CASSPPGLSPLTF
TRBJ1-1,NA,TRBV18,NA,TGTGCCAGCTCACCACGGGGCGGTGAGAACACTGAAGCTTTCTTT,CASSPRGGENTEAFF
TRBJ1-1,NA,TRBV11-2,NA,TGTGCCAGCAGCTTAGGCCAGGCTACGAACACTGAAGCTTTCTTT,CASSLGQATNTEAFF
TRBJ2-3,NA,TRBV19,NA,TGTGCCAGTAGTATAGATCTTGCAGGGAGCACAGATACGCAGTATTTT,CASSIDLAGSTDTQYF
TRBJ2-3,NA,TRBV5-1,TRBD2,TGCGCCAGCAGCAGGGGACTAGCGGGGGGCACAGATACGCAGTATTTT,CASSRGLAGGTDTQYF
TRBJ2-7,NA,TRBV7-9,NA,TGTGCCAGCAGCCTGGACAGATCCTACGAGCAGTACTTC,CASSLDRSYEQYF
TRBJ1-2,NA,TRBV13,TRBD1,TGTGCCAGCAGCTTGGACCCCGGGACAGGGGCCAGGAATGGCTACACCTTC,CASSLDPGTGARNGYTF
TRBJ2-7,NA,TRBV6-1,TRBD1,TGTGCCAGCAGTGAAGCGCTTGGGACAGGATGGGCCTACGAGCAGTACTTC,CASSEALGTGWAYEQYF
TRBJ1-6,NA,TRBV5-1,NA,TGCGCCAGCAGGCGAGAGGGGGAGGTACCCCTCCACTTT,CASRREGEVPLHF
TRBJ1-1,NA,TRBV5-1,NA,TGCGCCAGCAGCGCGGGGAGGAACACTGAAGCTTTCTTT,CASSAGRNTEAFF
TRBJ2-7,NA,TRBV5-1,NA,TGCGCCAGCAGCCTGGAAAAGCCGTCCTACGAGCAGTACTTC,CASSLEKPSYEQYF
TRBJ2-2,NA,TRBV7-9,TRBD1,TGTGCCAGCAGCCCACGGACAGGGGGCAACACCGGGGAGCTGTTTTTT,CASSPRTGGNTGELFF
TRBJ1-6,NA,TRBV28,TRBD1,TGTGCCAGCAGTTTACCACATCCGACAGGGGGCTCTTCTTCACCCCTCCACTTT,CASSLPHPTGGSSSPLHF